The clone carrying this TCR beta chain was seen repeatedly, ten times or more. The antigen is undetermined. V shed 4 bases, J shed 4 bases, and the junction held 3 bases outside the gene matches. Germline-derived CDR1 and CDR2 are SGHDT and YYEEEE. The CDR3 totals 13 residues. The TCR alpha and TCR beta cDNA libraries, bearing sample barcodes and UMIs, were generated by 5'RACE using constant-segment primers. TCRdb reprocessed the 5' RACE reads with MiXCR, giving one entry per CDR3 protein. The top ten hold under 3.5% of the sample, which has about 210,000 distinct CDR3 sequences, about 11% seen once. This record belongs to a study of T-cell memory formation after mild COVID-19. General observations from the study: For second-wave clones that peaked at day 37, SARS-CoV-2 specificity went unverified. Mainly in CM and EM were contracting CD4+ clones; CD8+ were in EMRA.

The specimen sequenced was PBMCs or a T cell subset sorted from them (not recorded which). The source of this sequence is a man younger than 35 who had mild COVID-19 (a few samples of this study predate the infection). Cell type and time point are not known. The chain joins TRBV5-6 to TRBJ2-7; 9 bases align to TRBD2. In DNA form, the CDR3 reads TGTGCCAGCAGCGGCGGGGGGGCTTACGAGCAGTACTTC. Amino acids: CASSGGGAYEQYF.